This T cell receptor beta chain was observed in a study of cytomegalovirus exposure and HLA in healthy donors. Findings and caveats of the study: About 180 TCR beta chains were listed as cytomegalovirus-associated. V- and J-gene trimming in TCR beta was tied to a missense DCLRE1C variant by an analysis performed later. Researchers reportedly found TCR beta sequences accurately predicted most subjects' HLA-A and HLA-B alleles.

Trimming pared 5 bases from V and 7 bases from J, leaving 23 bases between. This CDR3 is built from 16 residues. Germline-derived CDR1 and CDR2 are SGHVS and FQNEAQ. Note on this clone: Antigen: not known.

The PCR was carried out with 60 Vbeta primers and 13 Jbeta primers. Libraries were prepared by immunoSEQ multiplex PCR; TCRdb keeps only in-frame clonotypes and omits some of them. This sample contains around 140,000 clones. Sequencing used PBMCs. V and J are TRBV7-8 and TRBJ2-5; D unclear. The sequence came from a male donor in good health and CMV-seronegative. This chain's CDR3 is CASSLERFLDPGTQYF. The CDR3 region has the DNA TGTGCCAGCAGCCTAGAAAGATTCCTAGACCCGGGGACCCAGTACTTC.